This T cell receptor beta chain comes out of a study of T-cell memory formation after mild COVID-19. Study-level points and caveats: A second wave expanding day 15 to 37 was CD4+-biased; contracting clones were balanced. Clones that contracted clustered mainly in CM and EM if CD4+ and in EMRA if CD8+.

Deletions cut 7 bases from V and 1 base from J, with 11 bases between. In germline, CDR1 is SGHRS, CDR2 YFSETQ. The CDR3 has 13 residues. This clonotype was seen many times. Its specificity is not known. TCRdb re-derived calls from the 5' RACE reads in MiXCR, one entry per CDR3 protein. The sample contains 550,000 to 650,000 distinct CDR3 sequences, 15% to 20% of which appear only once. The sequence was collected from an adult woman who had mild COVID-19 (a few samples of this study predate the infection). Cell type and time point are not known. The genes are TRBV5-1 and TRBJ1-1; D gene unclear. The specimen was PBMCs or a T cell subset sorted from them (not recorded which). CDR3 nucleotides: TGCGCCAGCCGAGTCGATCAGAACACTGAAGCTTTCTTT. Translated, it gives CASRVDQNTEAFF.